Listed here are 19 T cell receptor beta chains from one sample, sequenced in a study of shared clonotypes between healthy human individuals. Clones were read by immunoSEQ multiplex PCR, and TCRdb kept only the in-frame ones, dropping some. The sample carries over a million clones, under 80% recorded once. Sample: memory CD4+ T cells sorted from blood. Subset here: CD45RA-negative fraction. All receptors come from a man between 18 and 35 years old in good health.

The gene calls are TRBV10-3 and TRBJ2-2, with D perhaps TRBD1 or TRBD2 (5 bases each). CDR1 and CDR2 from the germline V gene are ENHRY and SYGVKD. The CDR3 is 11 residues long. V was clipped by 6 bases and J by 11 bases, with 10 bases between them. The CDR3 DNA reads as TGTGCCATCAGGGGGGACGGAGAGCTGTTTTTT. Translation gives CAIRGDGELFF.

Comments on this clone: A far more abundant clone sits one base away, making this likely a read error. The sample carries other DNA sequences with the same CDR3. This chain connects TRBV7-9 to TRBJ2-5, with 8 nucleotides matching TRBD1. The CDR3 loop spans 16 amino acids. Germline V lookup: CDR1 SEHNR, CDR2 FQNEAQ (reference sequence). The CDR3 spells CASSLGRDRQVETQYF. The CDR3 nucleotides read TGTGCCAGTAGCTTAGGCCGGGACAGGCAAGTCGAGACCCAGTACTTC.

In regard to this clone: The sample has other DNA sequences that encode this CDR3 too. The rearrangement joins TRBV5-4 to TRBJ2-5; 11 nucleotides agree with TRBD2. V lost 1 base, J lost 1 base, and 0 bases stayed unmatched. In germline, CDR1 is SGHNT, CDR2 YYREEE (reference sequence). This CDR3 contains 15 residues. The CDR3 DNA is TGTGCCAGCAGCTTGACTAGCGGGAGCCAAGAGACCCAGTACTTC. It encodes CASSLTSGSQETQYF. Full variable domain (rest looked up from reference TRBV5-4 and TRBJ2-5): ETGVTQSPTHLIKTRGQQVTLRCSSQSGHNTVSWYQQALGQGPQFIFQYYREEENGRGNFPPRFSGLQFPNYSSELNVNALELDDSALYLCASSLTSGSQETQYFGPGTRLLVL.

The CDR3 DNA is TGTGCCAGCAATAGGGACAGGGGGGACACTGAAGCTTTCTTT. Its translation is CASNRDRGDTEAFF. V and J are TRBV2 and TRBJ1-1; 11 bases line up with TRBD1. In germline, CDR1 is SNHLY, CDR2 FYNNEI. Trimming cost V 7 bases and J 3 bases; bases outside gene matches: 4. The CDR3 covers 14 residues.

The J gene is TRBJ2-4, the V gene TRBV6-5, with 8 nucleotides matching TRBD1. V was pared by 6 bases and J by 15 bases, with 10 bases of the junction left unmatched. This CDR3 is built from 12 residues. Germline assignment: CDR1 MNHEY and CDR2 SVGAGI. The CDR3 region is CASRTGARGLYF. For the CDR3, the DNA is TGTGCCAGCAGGACAGGGGCGAGGGGTCTGTACTTC.

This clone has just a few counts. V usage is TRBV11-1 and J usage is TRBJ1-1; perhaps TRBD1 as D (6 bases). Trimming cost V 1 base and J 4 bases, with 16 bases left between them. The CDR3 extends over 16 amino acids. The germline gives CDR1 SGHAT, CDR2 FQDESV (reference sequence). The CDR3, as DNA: TGTGCCAGCAGCTTAGAGGCGGGGGCGAGAGGCACTGAAGCTTTCTTT. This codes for CASSLEAGARGTEAFF.

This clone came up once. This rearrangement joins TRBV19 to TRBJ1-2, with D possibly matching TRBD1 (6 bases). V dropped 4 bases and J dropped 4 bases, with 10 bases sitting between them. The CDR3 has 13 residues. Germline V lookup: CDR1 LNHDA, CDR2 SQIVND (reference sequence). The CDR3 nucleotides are TGTGCCAGTAGTAGGGACACCGCCTATGGCTACACCTTC. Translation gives CASSRDTAYGYTF.

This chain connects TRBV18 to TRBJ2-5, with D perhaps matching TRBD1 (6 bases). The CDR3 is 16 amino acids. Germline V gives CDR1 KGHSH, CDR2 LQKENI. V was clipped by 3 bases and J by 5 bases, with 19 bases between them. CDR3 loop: CASSPPDSGWMETQYF. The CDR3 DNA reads TGTGCCAGCTCACCCCCGGACAGTGGCTGGATGGAGACCCAGTACTTC.

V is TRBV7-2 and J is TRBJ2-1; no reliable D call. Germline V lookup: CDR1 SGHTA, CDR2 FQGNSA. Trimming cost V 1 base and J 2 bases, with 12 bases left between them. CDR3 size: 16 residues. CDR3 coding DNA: TGTGCCAGCAGCTTAGAAGGCAGTGGGGCCTACAATGAGCAGTTCTTC. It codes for CASSLEGSGAYNEQFF.

The CDR3 region is CASSRTGPGDGYTF. In DNA form, the CDR3 reads TGTGCCAGCAGCCGGACAGGCCCTGGGGATGGCTACACCTTC. V gene TRBV5-8 combines with J gene TRBJ1-2, with 7 bases fitting TRBD1. Germline CDR1 is SGHTS and CDR2 is YDEGEE. Trimming took 4 bases from V and 6 from J; bases not matched to a gene: 9. The CDR3 has 14 amino acids.

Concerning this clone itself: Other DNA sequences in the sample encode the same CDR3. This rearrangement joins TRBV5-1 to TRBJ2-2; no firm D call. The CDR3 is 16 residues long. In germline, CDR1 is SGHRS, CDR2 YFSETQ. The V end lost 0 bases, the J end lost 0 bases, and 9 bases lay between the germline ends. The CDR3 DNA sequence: TGCGCCAGCAGCTTGGTAGCAGGTGCGAACACCGGGGAGCTGTTTTTT. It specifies CASSLVAGANTGELFF. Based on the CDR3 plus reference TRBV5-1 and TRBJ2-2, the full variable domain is KAGVTQTPRYLIKTRGQQVTLSCSPISGHRSVSWYQQTPGQGLQFLFEYFSETQRNKGNFPGRFSGRQFSNSRSEMNVSTLELGDSALYLCASSLVAGANTGELFFGEGSRLTVL.

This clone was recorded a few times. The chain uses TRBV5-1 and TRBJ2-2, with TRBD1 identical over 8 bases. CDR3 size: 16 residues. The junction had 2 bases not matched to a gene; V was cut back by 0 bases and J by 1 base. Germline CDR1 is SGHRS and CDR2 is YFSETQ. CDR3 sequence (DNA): TGCGCCAGCAGCTTGGAGGGACAGGTGAACACCGGGGAGCTGTTTTTT. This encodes CASSLEGQVNTGELFF.

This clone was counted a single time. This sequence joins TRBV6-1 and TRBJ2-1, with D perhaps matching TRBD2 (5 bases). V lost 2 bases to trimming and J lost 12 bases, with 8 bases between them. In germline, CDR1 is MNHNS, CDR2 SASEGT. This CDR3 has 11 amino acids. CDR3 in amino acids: CASSELGGQFF. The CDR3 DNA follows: TGTGCCAGCAGTGAACTCGGAGGGCAGTTCTTC.

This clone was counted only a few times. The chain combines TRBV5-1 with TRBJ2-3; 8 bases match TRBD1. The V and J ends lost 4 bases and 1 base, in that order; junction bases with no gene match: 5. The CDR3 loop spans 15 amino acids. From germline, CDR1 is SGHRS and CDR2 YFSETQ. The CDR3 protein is CASSGDRPGTDTQYF. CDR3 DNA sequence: TGCGCCAGCAGCGGGGACAGGCCCGGCACAGATACGCAGTATTTT.

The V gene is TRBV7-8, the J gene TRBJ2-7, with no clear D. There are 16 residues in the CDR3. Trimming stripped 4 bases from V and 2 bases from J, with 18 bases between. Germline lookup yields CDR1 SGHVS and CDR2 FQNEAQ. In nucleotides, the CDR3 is TGTGCCAGCAGCTCGTACGACACGCTGTTAGCCTACGAGCAGTACTTC. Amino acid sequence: CASSSYDTLLAYEQYF.

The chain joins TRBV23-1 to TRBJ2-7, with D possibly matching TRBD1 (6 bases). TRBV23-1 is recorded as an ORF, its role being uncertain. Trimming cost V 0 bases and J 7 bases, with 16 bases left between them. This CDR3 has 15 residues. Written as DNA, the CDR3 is TGCGCCAGCAGTCAATCGAATGGACAGTCTGATGAGCAGTACTTC. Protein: CASSQSNGQSDEQYF.

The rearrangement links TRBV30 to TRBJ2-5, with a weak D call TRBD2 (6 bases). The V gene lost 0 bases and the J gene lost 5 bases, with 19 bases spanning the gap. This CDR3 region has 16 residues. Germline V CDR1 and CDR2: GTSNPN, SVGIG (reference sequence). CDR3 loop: CAWSVRTRVEGETQYF. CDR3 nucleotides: TGTGCCTGGAGTGTACGGACCAGGGTGGAGGGGGAGACCCAGTACTTC.

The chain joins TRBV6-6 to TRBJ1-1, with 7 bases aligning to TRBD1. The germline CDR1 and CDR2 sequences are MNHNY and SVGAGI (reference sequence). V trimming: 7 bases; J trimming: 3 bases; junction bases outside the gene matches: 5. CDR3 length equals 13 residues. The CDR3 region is CASIGTAYTEAFF. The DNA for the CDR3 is TGTGCCAGCATTGGGACAGCTTACACTGAAGCTTTCTTT.

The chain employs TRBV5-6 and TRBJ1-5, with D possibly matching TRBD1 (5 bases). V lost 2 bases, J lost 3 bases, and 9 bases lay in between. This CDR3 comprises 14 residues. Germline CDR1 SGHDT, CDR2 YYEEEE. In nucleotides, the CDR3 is TGTGCCAGCAGCTTAAAGGGGATCAATCAGCCCCAGCATTTT. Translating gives CASSLKGINQPQHF.